Below, 4 T cell receptor beta chains from the same sample are listed, as sequenced in a study of CD8 T cells in Susac syndrome. Random-hexamer reverse transcription was applied to roughly 0.45 to 1 ug RNA. TCRdb re-called the immunoSEQ multiplex PCR reads with MiXCR, one entry per CDR3 protein. The top ten clones hold 0.082% of a sample with approximately 200,000 distinct CDR3 sequences, over 90% of them seen once. The sequenced sample consisted of CD4+ T cells from PBMCs. These receptors were taken from a human donor with multiple sclerosis.

V and J are TRBV28 and TRBJ2-1; a weak D match, TRBD2 (7 bases). The germline V gene encodes CDR1 MDHEN and CDR2 SYDVKM. V dropped 8 bases and J dropped 9 bases, with 11 bases sitting between them. This CDR3 has 11 residues. This CDR3 reads CASGGAIEQFF. The CDR3 DNA follows: TGTGCCAGCGGGGGGGCGATTGAGCAGTTCTTC.

The J gene is TRBJ2-6, the V gene TRBV7-6; either TRBD1 or TRBD2 may fit D (7 bases each). Trimming shortened V by 4 bases and J by 4 bases, and 17 bases separated the two germline ends. This CDR3 is 17 amino acids long. The germline CDR1 and CDR2 sequences are SGHVS and FNYEAQ. CDR3 residues: CASSSLSGGAGANVLTF. The DNA for the CDR3 is TGTGCCAGCAGCTCACTGTCAGGGGGGGCCGGGGCCAACGTCCTGACTTTC.

CDR3 sequence: CASSQFNPSNTEAFF. CDR3 bases: TGTGCCAGCAGCCAATTTAACCCGTCGAACACTGAAGCTTTCTTT. This chain uses TRBV3-1 with TRBJ1-1, with D hard to call. The CDR3 length is 15 residues. With 2 bases removed from V and 1 base from J, the gap between germline ends came to 11 bases. Germline V lookup: CDR1 LGHDT, CDR2 YNNKEL (reference sequence).

This chain joins TRBV9 and TRBJ1-5, with D possibly TRBD1 on 5 matching bases. Trimming left V 4 bases short and J 2 bases short, with 10 bases between. Germline V gene data show CDR1 as SGDLS and CDR2 as YYNGEE. The CDR3 is made up of 14 amino acids. CDR3 DNA sequence: TGTGCCAGCAGCCAGACAGTGGGCAATCAGCCCCAGCATTTT. Translated, it gives CASSQTVGNQPQHF.